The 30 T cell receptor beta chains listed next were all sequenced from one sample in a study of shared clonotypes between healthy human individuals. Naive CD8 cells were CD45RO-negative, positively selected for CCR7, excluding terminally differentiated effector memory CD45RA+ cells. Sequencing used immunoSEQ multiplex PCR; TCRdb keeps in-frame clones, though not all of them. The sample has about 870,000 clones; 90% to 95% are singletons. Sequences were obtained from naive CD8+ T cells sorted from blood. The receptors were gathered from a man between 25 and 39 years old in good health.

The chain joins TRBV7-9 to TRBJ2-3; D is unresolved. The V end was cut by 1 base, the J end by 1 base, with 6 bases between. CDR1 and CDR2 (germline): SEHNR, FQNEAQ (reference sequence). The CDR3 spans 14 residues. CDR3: CASSLVDGTDTQYF. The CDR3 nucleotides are TGTGCCAGCAGCTTAGTAGACGGCACAGATACGCAGTATTTT.

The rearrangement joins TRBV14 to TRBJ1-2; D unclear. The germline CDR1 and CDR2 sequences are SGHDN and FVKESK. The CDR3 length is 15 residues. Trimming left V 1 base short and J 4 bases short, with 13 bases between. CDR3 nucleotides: TGTGCCAGCAGCCAAGTAGGAGGAGTCGGCTATGGCTACACCTTC. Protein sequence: CASSQVGGVGYGYTF.

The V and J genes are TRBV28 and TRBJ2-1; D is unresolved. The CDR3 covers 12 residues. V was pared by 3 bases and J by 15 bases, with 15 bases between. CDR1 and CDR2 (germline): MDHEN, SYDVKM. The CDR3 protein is CASSFPRGYRFF. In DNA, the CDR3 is TGTGCCAGCAGTTTCCCCCGAGGTTATCGGTTCTTC.

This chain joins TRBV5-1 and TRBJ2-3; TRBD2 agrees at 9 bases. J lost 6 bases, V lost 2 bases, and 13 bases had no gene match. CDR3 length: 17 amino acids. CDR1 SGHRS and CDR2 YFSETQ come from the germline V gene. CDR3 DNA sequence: TGCGCCAGCAGCTTTTCGCGGGAGGGTCTCAGTCGGGATACGCAGTATTTT. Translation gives CASSFSREGLSRDTQYF.

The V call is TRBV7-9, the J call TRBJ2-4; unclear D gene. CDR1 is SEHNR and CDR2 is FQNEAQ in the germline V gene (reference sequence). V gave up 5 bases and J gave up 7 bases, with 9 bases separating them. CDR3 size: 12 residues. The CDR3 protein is CASSMSLNIQYF. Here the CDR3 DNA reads TGTGCCAGCAGCATGAGTCTTAACATTCAGTACTTC.

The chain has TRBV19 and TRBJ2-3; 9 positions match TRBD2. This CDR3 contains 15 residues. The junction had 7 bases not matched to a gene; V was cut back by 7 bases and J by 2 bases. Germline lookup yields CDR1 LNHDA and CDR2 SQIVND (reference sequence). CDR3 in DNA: TGTGCCAGTACCCCGACTAGCGGCAACACAGATACGCAGTATTTT. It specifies CASTPTSGNTDTQYF.

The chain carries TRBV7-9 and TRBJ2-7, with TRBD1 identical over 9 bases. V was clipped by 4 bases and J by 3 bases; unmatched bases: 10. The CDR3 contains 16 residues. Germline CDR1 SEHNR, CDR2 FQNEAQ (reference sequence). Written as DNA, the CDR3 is TGTGCCAGCAGCTCCACAGGGGGCGATTTGAACTACGAGCAGTACTTC. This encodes CASSSTGGDLNYEQYF.

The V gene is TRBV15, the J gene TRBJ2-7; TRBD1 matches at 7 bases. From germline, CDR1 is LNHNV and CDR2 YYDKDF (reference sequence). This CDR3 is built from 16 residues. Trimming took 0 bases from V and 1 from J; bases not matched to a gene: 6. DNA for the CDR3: TGTGCCACCAGCAGAGAAGGGACAGACGGATCCTACGAGCAGTACTTC. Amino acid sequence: CATSREGTDGSYEQYF. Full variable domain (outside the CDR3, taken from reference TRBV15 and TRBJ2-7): DAMVIQNPRYQVTQFGKPVTLSCSQTLNHNVMYWYQQKSSQAPKLLFHYYDKDFNNEADTPDNFQSRRPNTSFCFLDIRSPGLGDTAMYLCATSREGTDGSYEQYFGPGTRLTVT.

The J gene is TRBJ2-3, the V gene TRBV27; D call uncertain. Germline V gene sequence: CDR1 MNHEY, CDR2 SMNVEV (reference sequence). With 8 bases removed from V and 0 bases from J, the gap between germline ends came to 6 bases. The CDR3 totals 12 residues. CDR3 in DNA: TGTGCCAGCTGCGCTAGCACAGATACGCAGTATTTT. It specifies CASCASTDTQYF.

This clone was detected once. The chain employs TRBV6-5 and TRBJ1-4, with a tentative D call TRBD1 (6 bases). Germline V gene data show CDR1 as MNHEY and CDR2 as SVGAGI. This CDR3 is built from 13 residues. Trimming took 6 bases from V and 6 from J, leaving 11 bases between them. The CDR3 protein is CASSRGSDEKLFF. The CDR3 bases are TGTGCCAGCAGCAGGGGATCGGATGAAAAACTGTTTTTT.

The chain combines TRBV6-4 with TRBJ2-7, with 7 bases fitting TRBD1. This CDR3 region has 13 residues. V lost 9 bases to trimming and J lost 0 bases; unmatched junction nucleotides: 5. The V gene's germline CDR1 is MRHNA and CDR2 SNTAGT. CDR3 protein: CARTGPPSYEQYF. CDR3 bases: TGTGCCAGGACAGGGCCCCCCTCCTACGAGCAGTACTTC.

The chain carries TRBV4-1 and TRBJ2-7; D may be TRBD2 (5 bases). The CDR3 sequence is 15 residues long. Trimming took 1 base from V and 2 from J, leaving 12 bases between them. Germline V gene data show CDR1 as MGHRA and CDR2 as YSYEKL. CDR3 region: CASSQVSDWTYEQYF. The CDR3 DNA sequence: TGCGCCAGCAGCCAAGTCTCGGACTGGACCTACGAGCAGTACTTC.

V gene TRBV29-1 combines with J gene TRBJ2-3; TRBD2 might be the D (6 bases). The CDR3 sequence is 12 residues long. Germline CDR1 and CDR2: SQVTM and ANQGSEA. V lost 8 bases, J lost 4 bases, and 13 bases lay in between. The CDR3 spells CSTKTRADTQYF. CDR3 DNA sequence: TGCAGCACTAAGACTAGGGCAGATACGCAGTATTTT.

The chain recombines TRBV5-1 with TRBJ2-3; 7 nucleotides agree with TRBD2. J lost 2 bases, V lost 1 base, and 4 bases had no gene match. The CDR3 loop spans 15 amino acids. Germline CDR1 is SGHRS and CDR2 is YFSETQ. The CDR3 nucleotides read TGCGCCAGCAGCTTGACGGGGGGTATCACAGATACGCAGTATTTT. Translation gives CASSLTGGITDTQYF.

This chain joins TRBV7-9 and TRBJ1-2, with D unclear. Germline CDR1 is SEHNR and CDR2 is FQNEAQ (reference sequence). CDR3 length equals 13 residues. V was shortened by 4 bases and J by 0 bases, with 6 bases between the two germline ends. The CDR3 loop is CASSSGANYGYTF. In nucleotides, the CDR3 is TGTGCCAGCAGCTCTGGAGCTAACTATGGCTACACCTTC. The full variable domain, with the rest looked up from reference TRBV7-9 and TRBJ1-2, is DTGVSQNPRHKITKRGQNVTFRCDPISEHNRLYWYRQTLGQGPEFLTYFQNEAQLEKSRLLSDRFSAERPKGSFSTLEIQRTEQGDSAMYLCASSSGANYGYTFGSGTRLTVV.

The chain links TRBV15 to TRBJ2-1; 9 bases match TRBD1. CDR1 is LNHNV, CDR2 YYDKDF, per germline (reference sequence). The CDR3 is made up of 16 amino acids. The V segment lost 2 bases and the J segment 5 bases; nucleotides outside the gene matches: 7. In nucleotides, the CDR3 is TGTGCCACCAGCAGAAACCGGGACAGGGTTAACAATGAGCAGTTCTTC. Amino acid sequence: CATSRNRDRVNNEQFF. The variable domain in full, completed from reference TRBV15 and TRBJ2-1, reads DAMVIQNPRYQVTQFGKPVTLSCSQTLNHNVMYWYQQKSSQAPKLLFHYYDKDFNNEADTPDNFQSRRPNTSFCFLDIRSPGLGDTAMYLCATSRNRDRVNNEQFFGPGTRLTVL.

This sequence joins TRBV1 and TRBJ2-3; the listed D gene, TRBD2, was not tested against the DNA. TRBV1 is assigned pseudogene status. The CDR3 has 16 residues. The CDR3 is CTSSQEVGRGEDTQYF. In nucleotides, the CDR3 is TGCACCAGCAGCCAAGAGGTCGGGAGAGGAGAGGATACGCAGTATTTT.

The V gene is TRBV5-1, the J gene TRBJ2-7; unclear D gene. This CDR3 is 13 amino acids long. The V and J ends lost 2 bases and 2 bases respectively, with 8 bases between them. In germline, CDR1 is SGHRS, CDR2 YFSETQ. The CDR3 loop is CASSFGIPYEQYF. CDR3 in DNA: TGCGCCAGCAGCTTTGGGATACCCTACGAGCAGTACTTC.

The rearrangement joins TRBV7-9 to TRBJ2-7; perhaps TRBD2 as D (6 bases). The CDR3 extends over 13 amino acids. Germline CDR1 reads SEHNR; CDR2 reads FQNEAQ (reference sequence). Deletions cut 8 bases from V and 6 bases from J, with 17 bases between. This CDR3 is CASGEPGRIEQYF. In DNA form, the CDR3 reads TGTGCCAGCGGCGAACCAGGGAGGATCGAGCAGTACTTC.

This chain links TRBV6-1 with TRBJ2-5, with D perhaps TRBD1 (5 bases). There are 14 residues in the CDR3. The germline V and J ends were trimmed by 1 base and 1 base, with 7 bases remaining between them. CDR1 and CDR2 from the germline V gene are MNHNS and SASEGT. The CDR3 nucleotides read TGTGCCAGCAGTGAAGACACAGGCCAAGAGACCCAGTACTTC. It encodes CASSEDTGQETQYF.

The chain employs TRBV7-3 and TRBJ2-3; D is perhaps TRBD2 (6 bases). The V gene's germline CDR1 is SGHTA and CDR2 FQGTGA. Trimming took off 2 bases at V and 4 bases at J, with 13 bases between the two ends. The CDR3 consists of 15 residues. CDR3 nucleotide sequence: TGTGCCAGCAGCTTAGCGGGGAGTCGGCCAGATACGCAGTATTTT. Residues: CASSLAGSRPDTQYF.

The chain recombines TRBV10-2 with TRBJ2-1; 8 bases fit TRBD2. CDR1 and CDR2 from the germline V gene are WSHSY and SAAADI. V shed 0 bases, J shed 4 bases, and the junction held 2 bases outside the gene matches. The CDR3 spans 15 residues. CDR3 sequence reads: CASSESGTRYNEQFF. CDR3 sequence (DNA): TGCGCCAGCAGTGAGTCCGGGACTAGATACAATGAGCAGTTCTTC.

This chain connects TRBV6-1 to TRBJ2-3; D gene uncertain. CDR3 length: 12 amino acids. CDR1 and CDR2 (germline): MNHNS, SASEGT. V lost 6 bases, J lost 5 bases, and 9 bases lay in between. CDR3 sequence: CASRNALDTQYF. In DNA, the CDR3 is TGTGCCAGCAGGAATGCCTTAGATACGCAGTATTTT.

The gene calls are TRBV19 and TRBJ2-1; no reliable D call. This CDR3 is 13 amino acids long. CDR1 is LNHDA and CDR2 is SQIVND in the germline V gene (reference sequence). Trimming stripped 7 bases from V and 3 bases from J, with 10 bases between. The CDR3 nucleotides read TGTGCCAGTACGTGGGCAGGCTACAATGAGCAGTTCTTC. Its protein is CASTWAGYNEQFF.

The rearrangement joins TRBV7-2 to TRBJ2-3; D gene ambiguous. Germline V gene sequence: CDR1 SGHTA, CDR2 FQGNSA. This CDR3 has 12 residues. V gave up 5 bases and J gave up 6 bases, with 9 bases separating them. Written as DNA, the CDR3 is TGTGCCAGCAGCAACCCGCGGGATACGCAGTATTTT. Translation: CASSNPRDTQYF.

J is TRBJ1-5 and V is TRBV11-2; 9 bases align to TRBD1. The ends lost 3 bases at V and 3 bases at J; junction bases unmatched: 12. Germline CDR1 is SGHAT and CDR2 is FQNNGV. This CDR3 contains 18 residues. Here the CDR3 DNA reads TGTGCCAGCAGCTTCACAAAAGGACAGGGGTTCTTCAATCAGCCCCAGCATTTT. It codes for CASSFTKGQGFFNQPQHF.

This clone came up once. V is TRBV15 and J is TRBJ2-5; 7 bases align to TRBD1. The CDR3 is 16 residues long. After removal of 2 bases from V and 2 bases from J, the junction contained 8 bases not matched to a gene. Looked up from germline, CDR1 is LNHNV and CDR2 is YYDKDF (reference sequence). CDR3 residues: CATSRRRDSAQETQYF. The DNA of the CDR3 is TGTGCCACCAGCAGACGAAGGGACAGCGCGCAAGAGACCCAGTACTTC.

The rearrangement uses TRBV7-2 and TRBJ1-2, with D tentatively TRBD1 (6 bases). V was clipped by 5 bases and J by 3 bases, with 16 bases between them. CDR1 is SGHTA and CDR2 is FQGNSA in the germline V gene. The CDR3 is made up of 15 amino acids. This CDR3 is CASSPGAGFDYGYTF. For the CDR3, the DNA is TGTGCCAGCAGCCCAGGGGCAGGTTTTGACTATGGCTACACCTTC.

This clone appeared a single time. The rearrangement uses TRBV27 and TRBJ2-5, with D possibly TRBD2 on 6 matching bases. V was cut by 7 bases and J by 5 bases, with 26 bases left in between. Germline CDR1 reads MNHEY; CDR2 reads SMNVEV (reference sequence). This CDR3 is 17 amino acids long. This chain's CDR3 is CASKSLGGAGFIETQYF. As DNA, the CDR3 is TGTGCCAGCAAAAGCCTAGGAGGGGCTGGATTTATTGAGACCCAGTACTTC.

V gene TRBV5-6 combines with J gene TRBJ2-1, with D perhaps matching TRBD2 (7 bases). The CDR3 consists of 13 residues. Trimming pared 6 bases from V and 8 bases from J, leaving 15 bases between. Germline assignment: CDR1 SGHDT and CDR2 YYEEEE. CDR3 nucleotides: TGTGCCAGCAACTTTGGGGGGGCCTATGAGCAGTTCTTC. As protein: CASNFGGAYEQFF.